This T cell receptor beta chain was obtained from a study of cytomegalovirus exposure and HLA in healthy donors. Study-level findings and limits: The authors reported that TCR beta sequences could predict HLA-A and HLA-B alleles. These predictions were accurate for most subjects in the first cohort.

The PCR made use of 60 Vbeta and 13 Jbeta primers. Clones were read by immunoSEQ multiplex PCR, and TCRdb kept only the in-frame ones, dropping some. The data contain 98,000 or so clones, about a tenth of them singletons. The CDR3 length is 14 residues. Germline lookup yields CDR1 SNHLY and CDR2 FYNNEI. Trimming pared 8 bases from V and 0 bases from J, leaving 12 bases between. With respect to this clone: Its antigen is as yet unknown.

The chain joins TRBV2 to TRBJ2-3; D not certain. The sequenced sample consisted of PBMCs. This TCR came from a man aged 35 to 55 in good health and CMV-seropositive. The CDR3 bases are TGTGCCAGCCTACCGCGGCTAAGCACAGATACGCAGTATTTT. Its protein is CASLPRLSTDTQYF.